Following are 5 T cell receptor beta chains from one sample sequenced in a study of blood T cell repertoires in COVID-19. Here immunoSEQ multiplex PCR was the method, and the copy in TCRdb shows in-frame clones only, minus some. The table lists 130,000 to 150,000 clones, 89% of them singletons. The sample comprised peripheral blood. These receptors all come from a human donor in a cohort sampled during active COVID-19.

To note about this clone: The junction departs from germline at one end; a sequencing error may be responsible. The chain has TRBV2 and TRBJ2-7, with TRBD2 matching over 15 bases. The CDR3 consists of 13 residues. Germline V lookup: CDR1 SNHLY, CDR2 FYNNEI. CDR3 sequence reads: CASSEWTSGGALF. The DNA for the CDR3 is TGTGCCAGCAGTGAATGGACTAGCGGGGGGGCTCTCTTC.

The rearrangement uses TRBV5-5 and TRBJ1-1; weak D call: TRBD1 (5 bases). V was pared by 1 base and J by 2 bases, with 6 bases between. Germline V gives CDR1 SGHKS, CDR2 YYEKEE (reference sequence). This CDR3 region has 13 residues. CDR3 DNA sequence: TGTGCCAGCAGCTTGCAGGGTAACACTGAAGCTTTCTTT. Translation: CASSLQGNTEAFF.

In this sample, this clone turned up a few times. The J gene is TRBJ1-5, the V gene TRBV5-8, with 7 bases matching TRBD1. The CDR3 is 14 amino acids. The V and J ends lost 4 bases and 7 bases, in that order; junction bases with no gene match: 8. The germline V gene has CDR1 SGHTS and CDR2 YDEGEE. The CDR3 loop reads CASSMNRGPQPQHF. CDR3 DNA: TGTGCCAGCAGCATGAACAGGGGACCCCAGCCCCAGCATTTT.

Here the CDR3 reads CASSLGGQIHEQYF. The CDR3 DNA follows: TGCGCCAGCAGCTTGGGAGGACAGATCCACGAGCAGTACTTC. The chain joins TRBV5-1 to TRBJ2-7, with D perhaps matching TRBD1 (6 bases). From germline, CDR1 is SGHRS and CDR2 YFSETQ. Trimming pared 0 bases from V and 5 bases from J, leaving 12 bases between. The CDR3 runs 14 residues. Supplemented by reference TRBV5-1 and TRBJ2-7, the full variable domain reads KAGVTQTPRYLIKTRGQQVTLSCSPISGHRSVSWYQQTPGQGLQFLFEYFSETQRNKGNFPGRFSGRQFSNSRSEMNVSTLELGDSALYLCASSLGGQIHEQYFGPGTRLTVT.

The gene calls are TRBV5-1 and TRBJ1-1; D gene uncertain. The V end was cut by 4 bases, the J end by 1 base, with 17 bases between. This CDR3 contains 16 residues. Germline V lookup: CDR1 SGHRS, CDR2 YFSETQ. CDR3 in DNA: TGCGCCAGCAGCCCGAGAACTGGACGGGGGAACACTGAAGCTTTCTTT. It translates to CASSPRTGRGNTEAFF.